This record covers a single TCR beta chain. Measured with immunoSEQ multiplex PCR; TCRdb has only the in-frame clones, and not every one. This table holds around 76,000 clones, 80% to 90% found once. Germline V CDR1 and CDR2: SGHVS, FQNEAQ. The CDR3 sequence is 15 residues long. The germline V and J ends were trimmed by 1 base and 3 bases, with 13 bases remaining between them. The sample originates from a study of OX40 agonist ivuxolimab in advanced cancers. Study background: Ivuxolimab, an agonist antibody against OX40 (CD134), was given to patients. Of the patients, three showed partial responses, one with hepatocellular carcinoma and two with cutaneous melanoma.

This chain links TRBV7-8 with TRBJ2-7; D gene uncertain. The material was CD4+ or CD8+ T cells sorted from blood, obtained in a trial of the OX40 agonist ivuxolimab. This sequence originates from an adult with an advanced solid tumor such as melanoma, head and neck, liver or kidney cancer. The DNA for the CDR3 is TGTGCCAGCAGCTTAGTACAGAGGCAAGGCTACGAGCAGTACTTC. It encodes CASSLVQRQGYEQYF.